These 2 T cell receptor beta chains share one sample of origin, sequenced in a study of control samples from healthy donors and cancer patients (dated by TCRdb to about 2020). Libraries were made using the immunoSEQ multiplex PCR assay. The immuneACCESS repertoire file appears here via TCRdb, limited to in-frame rearrangements. These files lack a portion of the clones; in checked studies, under half of the deficit traces to unresolved V genes, and the cause of the others is not known. The sample data list some 96,000 clones, and 85% to 95% of these were observed just once. The top ten constitute 8% of the sample. Input material: blood. The receptors originated from a man aged 18 to 29 in good health.

This chain joins TRBV6-5 and TRBJ2-5; D remains unclear. V was clipped by 2 bases and J by 5 bases, with 9 bases between them. This CDR3 contains 13 residues. Germline V gene lookup returns CDR1 MNHEY and CDR2 SVGAGI. CDR3 residues: CASSYGPGETQYF. The CDR3 nucleotides are TGTGCCAGCAGTTACGGCCCCGGGGAGACCCAGTACTTC.

This chain links TRBV9 with TRBJ2-7; 7 bases fit TRBD1. Trimming took 3 bases from V and 5 from J; bases not matched to a gene: 8. The germline gives CDR1 SGDLS, CDR2 YYNGEE. There are 14 residues in the CDR3. The CDR3 DNA reads as TGTGCCAGCAGCGGTCGACAGGGTAACAACGAGCAGTACTTC. It encodes CASSGRQGNNEQYF. Full variable domain (rest looked up from reference TRBV9 and TRBJ2-7): DSGVTQTPKHLITATGQRVTLRCSPRSGDLSVYWYQQSLDQGLQFLIQYYNGEERAKGNILERFSAQQFPDLHSELNLSSLELGDSALYFCASSGRQGNNEQYFGPGTRLTVT.